One sample yielded the 29 T cell receptor beta chains listed below, sequenced in a study of blood T cell repertoires in COVID-19. Assay: immunoSEQ multiplex PCR; the TCRdb copy retains only in-frame clones and omits some. The sample lists 350,000 to 450,000 clones, 80% to 95% seen once, with around 0.86% in the top ten. The specimen sequenced was PBMCs or T cells enriched from blood (not recorded which). These receptors were taken from a woman aged 35 to 49 who had been exposed to COVID-19.

The gene calls are TRBV7-2 and TRBJ2-3; 7 bases agree with TRBD2. From germline, CDR1 is SGHTA and CDR2 FQGNSA. This CDR3 comprises 16 residues. The junction had 11 bases not matched to a gene; V was cut back by 5 bases and J by 3 bases. CDR3: CASSPLGGRATDTQYF. In DNA, the CDR3 is TGTGCCAGCAGCCCCCTTGGCGGGAGAGCGACAGATACGCAGTATTTT.

In its sample, this clone was seen a few times. The chain couples TRBV10-2 to TRBJ1-5; TRBD1 matches 10 bases. Germline V gene data show CDR1 as WSHSY and CDR2 as SAAADI. Unmatched junction bases numbered 6, after V lost 4 bases and J lost 6 bases. This CDR3 has 15 amino acids. The CDR3 spells CASSADRGRVQPQHF. CDR3 nucleotide sequence: TGCGCCAGCAGTGCTGACAGGGGGCGAGTTCAGCCCCAGCATTTT.

The chain employs TRBV12-3 or TRBV12-4 and TRBJ1-1, with D tentatively TRBD1 (5 bases). The CDR3 has 13 residues. The V end was cut by 2 bases, the J end by 6 bases, with 10 bases between. The CDR3 DNA is TGTGCCAGCAGTTTACGGGGGATTCCTGAAGCTTTCTTT. Amino acids: CASSLRGIPEAFF.

The chain recombines TRBV11-2 with TRBJ1-1; D is undetermined. Germline loops: CDR1 SGHAT, CDR2 FQNNGV. The CDR3 runs 15 residues. Trimming took 3 bases from V and 5 from J, leaving 16 bases between them. The CDR3 loop reads CASSFFTQSGTEAFF. The CDR3 DNA reads TGTGCCAGCAGCTTTTTTACTCAATCGGGGACTGAAGCTTTCTTT. The full variable domain, in which reference TRBV11-2 and TRBJ1-1 provide the parts outside the CDR3, is EAGVAQSPRYKIIEKRQSVAFWCNPISGHATLYWYQQILGQGPKLLIQFQNNGVVDDSQLPKDRFSAERLKGVDSTLKIQPAKLEDSAVYLCASSFFTQSGTEAFFGQGTRLTVV.

The chain has TRBV13 and TRBJ1-1; unclear D gene. Germline CDR1 PRHDT, CDR2 FYEKMQ (reference sequence). Trimming took off 5 bases at V and 6 bases at J, with 7 bases between the two ends. CDR3 length: 11 amino acids. The chain's CDR3 is CASSQASEAFF. In DNA form, the CDR3 reads TGTGCCAGCAGCCAGGCCTCTGAAGCTTTCTTT. Complete variable domain (other parts from reference TRBV13 and TRBJ1-1): AAGVIQSPRHLIKEKRETATLKCYPIPRHDTVYWYQQGPGQDPQFLISFYEKMQSDKGSIPDRFSAQQFSDYHSELNMSSLELGDSALYFCASSQASEAFFGQGTRLTVV.

The genes are TRBV7-9 and TRBJ1-2, with 7 bases fitting TRBD1. Germline values: CDR1 SEHNR, CDR2 FQNEAQ (reference sequence). The CDR3 is 17 residues long. After removal of 2 bases from V and 0 bases from J, the junction contained 9 bases not matched to a gene. CDR3 protein: CASSLKTGDPANYGYTF. For the CDR3, the DNA is TGTGCCAGCAGCTTAAAAACAGGGGACCCGGCTAACTATGGCTACACCTTC.

This rearrangement joins TRBV5-1 to TRBJ1-2; 11 bases are shared with TRBD1. This CDR3 region has 12 residues. Trimming removed 3 bases from V and 13 bases from J; junction bases left unmatched: 5. Germline CDR1 SGHRS, CDR2 YFSETQ. The CDR3 loop reads CASSSGQGALTF. The DNA for the CDR3 is TGCGCCAGCAGCTCAGGACAGGGGGCCCTCACCTTC.

V is TRBV25-1 and J is TRBJ1-6, with a possible D match to TRBD1 (5 bases). V was cut by 0 bases and J by 7 bases, with 13 bases left in between. The CDR3 spans 16 residues. Germline V gives CDR1 MGHDK, CDR2 SYGVNS. CDR3 in amino acids: CASSEYLGRVNSPLHF. The CDR3 bases are TGTGCCAGCAGTGAATATTTGGGCAGGGTCAATTCACCCCTCCACTTT.

The chain joins TRBV7-2 to TRBJ1-6; 10 bases align to TRBD1. The CDR3 contains 15 residues. The junction had 5 bases not matched to a gene; V was cut back by 5 bases and J by 7 bases. Germline V gene lookup returns CDR1 SGHTA and CDR2 FQGNSA. CDR3 coding DNA: TGTGCCAGCAGCGTGACAGGGGGCAGGAATTCACCCCTCCACTTT. It encodes CASSVTGGRNSPLHF.

The V and J genes are TRBV2 and TRBJ1-1, with 10 bases aligning to TRBD1. V trimming: 3 bases; J trimming: 5 bases; junction bases outside the gene matches: 6. The germline V gene has CDR1 SNHLY and CDR2 FYNNEI. This CDR3 contains 15 residues. CDR3 coding DNA: TGTGCCAGCAGTGAGACAGGGGGCATGAGGACTGAAGCTTTCTTT. It encodes CASSETGGMRTEAFF.

The CDR3 spells CASSQMEGNTEAFF. DNA of the CDR3: TGTGCCAGCAGCCAAATGGAGGGGAACACTGAAGCTTTCTTT. The V call is TRBV14, the J call TRBJ1-1; no clear D. The CDR3 spans 14 residues. The germline V gene has CDR1 SGHDN and CDR2 FVKESK. V was cut by 2 bases and J by 1 base, with 8 bases left in between.

V usage is TRBV27 and J usage is TRBJ2-1, with 7 bases aligning to TRBD2. After removal of 5 bases from V and 9 bases from J, the junction contained 7 bases not matched to a gene. The CDR3 spans 13 residues. Germline-derived CDR1 and CDR2 are MNHEY and SMNVEV (reference sequence). The CDR3 bases are TGTGCCAGCAGTATTACTAGCGAGGGTGAGCAGTTCTTC. Its protein product is CASSITSEGEQFF.

The chain employs TRBV19 and TRBJ2-4, with 9 bases fitting TRBD2. From germline, CDR1 is LNHDA and CDR2 SQIVND (reference sequence). The CDR3 totals 18 residues. V was pared by 3 bases and J by 0 bases, with 9 bases of the junction left unmatched. The CDR3 region is CASSMPPSGGIAKNIQYF. CDR3 DNA: TGTGCCAGTAGTATGCCCCCGAGCGGGGGGATAGCCAAAAACATTCAGTACTTC.

V gene TRBV2 combines with J gene TRBJ1-2, with D perhaps matching TRBD1 (5 bases). V lost 7 bases and J 2 bases, leaving 14 bases between the germline ends. The CDR3 contains 14 residues. Germline CDR1 is SNHLY and CDR2 is FYNNEI. The DNA for the CDR3 is TGTGCCAGCACGGGGGTAACAGACAACTATGGCTACACCTTC. Encoded protein: CASTGVTDNYGYTF.

The chain uses TRBV6-2 or TRBV6-3 and TRBJ2-3, with 9 nucleotides matching TRBD2. The CDR3 is made up of 15 amino acids. Per germline, CDR1 MNHEY and CDR2 SVGEGT. J gave up 0 bases and V 2 bases, and 0 bases lay outside the gene matches. DNA of the CDR3: TGTGCCAGCAGTTACACTAGCGGGAGCACAGATACGCAGTATTTT. Translating it yields CASSYTSGSTDTQYF.

The chain joins TRBV6-5 to TRBJ2-3; 11 bases fit TRBD2. The CDR3 is made up of 16 amino acids. V shed 4 bases and J 10 bases; nucleotides not matched to a gene: 13. The germline gives CDR1 MNHEY, CDR2 SVGAGI. The CDR3 region has the DNA TGTGCCAGCAGTTCAACCCCTAGCGGGGGGCCCCTCGCGCAGTATTTT. Protein sequence: CASSSTPSGGPLAQYF.

The V and J genes are TRBV18 and TRBJ1-6; 7 bases fit TRBD1. Germline assignment: CDR1 KGHSH and CDR2 LQKENI. The CDR3 covers 15 residues. The V gene end was trimmed by 2 bases and the J gene end by 4 bases; junction bases not matched to a gene: 2. CDR3 sequence: CASSPTGDYNSPLHF. The CDR3 DNA reads as TGTGCCAGCTCACCAACAGGGGATTATAATTCACCCCTCCACTTT.

The chain carries TRBV28 and TRBJ2-1, with no clear D. The CDR3 sequence is 13 residues long. Trimming removed 4 bases at V and 0 bases at J, with 4 bases between. Germline CDR1 MDHEN, CDR2 SYDVKM. The CDR3 loop reads CASSWSSYNEQFF. CDR3 in DNA: TGTGCCAGCAGTTGGAGCTCCTACAATGAGCAGTTCTTC.

This rearrangement joins TRBV19 to TRBJ2-7, with D possibly matching TRBD2 (6 bases). Per germline, CDR1 LNHDA and CDR2 SQIVND (reference sequence). The CDR3 is 15 amino acids. V was trimmed by 6 bases and J by 9 bases, leaving 24 bases between them. CDR3 bases: TGTGCCAGTAGCCTCGGCGGGGCGGCCGGCCACGGGCAGTACTTC. Translation gives CASSLGGAAGHGQYF.

The chain couples TRBV10-3 to TRBJ1-2; 12 bases line up with TRBD1. The germline V gene encodes CDR1 ENHRY and CDR2 SYGVKD. The V gene end was trimmed by 6 bases and the J gene end by 8 bases; junction bases not matched to a gene: 7. The CDR3 covers 14 residues. The CDR3 coding sequence is TGTGCCATCAGGGGGACAGGGGGCCCCCGCGGCTACACCTTC. Translating gives CAIRGTGGPRGYTF.

This chain uses TRBV7-8 with TRBJ1-1, with TRBD1 as a possible D gene (5 bases). The V end was cut by 3 bases, the J end by 5 bases, with 10 bases between. Germline lookup yields CDR1 SGHVS and CDR2 FQNEAQ. The CDR3 is 13 residues long. The CDR3 nucleotides read TGTGCCAGCAGCTTTAAAGGGGATACTGAAGCTTTCTTT. This gives the protein CASSFKGDTEAFF.

The chain joins TRBV12-3 or TRBV12-4 to TRBJ1-1; D unresolved. This CDR3 region has 11 residues. Between the trimmed V and J ends, which lost 5 bases and 5 bases, there was a span of 6 bases. The CDR3 DNA sequence: TGTGCCAGCAGTCTATCAACTGAAGCTTTCTTT. Residues: CASSLSTEAFF.

The chain carries TRBV6-4 and TRBJ1-2; 10 positions match TRBD1. The CDR3 runs 15 residues. Per germline, CDR1 MRHNA and CDR2 SNTAGT. Trimming cost V 2 bases and J 4 bases; bases outside gene matches: 4. The CDR3 loop is CASSDRTGGPYGYTF. CDR3 DNA: TGTGCCAGCAGTGACCGGACAGGGGGACCCTATGGCTACACCTTC.

The gene calls are TRBV9 and TRBJ1-1, with D possibly being TRBD1 (5 bases). Trimming shortened V by 3 bases and J by 4 bases, and 19 bases separated the two germline ends. Looked up from germline, CDR1 is SGDLS and CDR2 is YYNGEE. This CDR3 contains 16 residues. The CDR3 protein is CASSERHTGGVTEAFF. The DNA of the CDR3 is TGTGCCAGCAGCGAAAGACATACCGGGGGAGTCACTGAAGCTTTCTTT. The whole variable domain, filled in from reference TRBV9 and TRBJ1-1, reads DSGVTQTPKHLITATGQRVTLRCSPRSGDLSVYWYQQSLDQGLQFLIQYYNGEERAKGNILERFSAQQFPDLHSELNLSSLELGDSALYFCASSERHTGGVTEAFFGQGTRLTVV.

The chain recombines TRBV7-2 with TRBJ1-2; D possibly corresponds to TRBD1 (5 bases). Trimming took off 1 base at V and 7 bases at J, with 13 bases between the two ends. Per the germline V gene, CDR1 is SGHTA and CDR2 is FQGNSA. CDR3 length: 14 amino acids. In nucleotides, the CDR3 is TGTGCCAGCAGCTTAGTAGGTTCGGGGGGTGGCTACACCTTC. Translation gives CASSLVGSGGGYTF.

This chain uses TRBV28 with TRBJ1-2, with 8 bases lining up with TRBD1. Germline CDR1 is MDHEN and CDR2 is SYDVKM. The CDR3 is 14 amino acids. J gave up 8 bases and V 3 bases, and 8 bases lay outside the gene matches. This CDR3 is CASSFSGGLKGYTF. The CDR3 DNA reads as TGTGCCAGCAGTTTTTCAGGGGGCCTCAAAGGCTACACCTTC.

The J gene is TRBJ2-7, the V gene TRBV25-1; 7 nucleotides match TRBD1. There are 13 residues in the CDR3. Germline V gives CDR1 MGHDK, CDR2 SYGVNS. Trimming at V came to 11 bases and at J to 6 bases, leaving 13 bases not matched to a gene. CDR3 coding DNA: TGTGCCTCACAGGACAGGAGAAAAGGCGAGCAGTACTTC. Translation gives CASQDRRKGEQYF.

This chain connects TRBV2 to TRBJ1-4, with D possibly matching TRBD1 (6 bases). Trimming stripped 7 bases from V and 7 bases from J, with 10 bases between. Germline CDR1 reads SNHLY; CDR2 reads FYNNEI. The CDR3 spans 12 residues. The CDR3 loop reads CASIRDTEKLFF. DNA for the CDR3: TGTGCCAGCATTCGGGACACTGAAAAACTGTTTTTT.

The chain joins TRBV7-3 to TRBJ2-3, with 8 bases aligning to TRBD1. Germline assignment: CDR1 SGHTA and CDR2 FQGTGA. CDR3 length equals 16 residues. The junction had 13 bases not matched to a gene; V was cut back by 5 bases and J by 6 bases. The CDR3 here is CASSRSPGGSFDTQYF. CDR3 DNA: TGTGCCAGCAGCCGGAGTCCAGGGGGCAGTTTTGATACGCAGTATTTT.